This TCR beta chain was identified during a study of cytomegalovirus exposure and HLA in healthy donors. Whole-study results and caveats: There were several of the most significant clusters that appeared linked to common viral pathogens in a later analysis. Presence/absence analyses supposed approximately even sequencing depth among donors. Previously analyzed data showed that most TCR beta V segments were productive at a frequency of about 87% or about 30%.

Primers for the PCR totalled 60 Vbeta and 13 Jbeta. Sequencing used immunoSEQ multiplex PCR; TCRdb keeps in-frame clones, though not all of them. The repertoire holds about 130,000 clones, with 75% as singletons. V was clipped by 5 bases and J by 10 bases, with 18 bases between them. Germline CDR1 and CDR2: SNHLY and FYNNEI. There are 15 residues in the CDR3. In its sample, this clone was seen a few times. Its antigen is unknown. Sequencing was performed on PBMCs. The rearrangement uses TRBV2 and TRBJ1-6; a weak D match, TRBD1 (5 bases). The TCR sequence derives from a woman aged 45 to 65 in good health and CMV-seronegative. CDR3: CASSYEPTVVSPLHF. CDR3 in DNA: TGTGCCAGCAGTTATGAACCGACAGTAGTATCACCCCTCCACTTT.